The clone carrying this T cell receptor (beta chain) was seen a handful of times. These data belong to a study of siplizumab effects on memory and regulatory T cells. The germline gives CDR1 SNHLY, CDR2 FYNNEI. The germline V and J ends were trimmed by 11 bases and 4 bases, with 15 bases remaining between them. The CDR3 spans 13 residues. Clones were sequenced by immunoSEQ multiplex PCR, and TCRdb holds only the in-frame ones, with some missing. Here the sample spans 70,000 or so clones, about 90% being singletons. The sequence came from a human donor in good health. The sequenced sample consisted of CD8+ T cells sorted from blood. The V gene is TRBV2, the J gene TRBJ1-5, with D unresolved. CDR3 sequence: CASNPEGNQPQHF. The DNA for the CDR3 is TGTGCCTCCAACCCGGAAGGGAATCAGCCCCAGCATTTT.